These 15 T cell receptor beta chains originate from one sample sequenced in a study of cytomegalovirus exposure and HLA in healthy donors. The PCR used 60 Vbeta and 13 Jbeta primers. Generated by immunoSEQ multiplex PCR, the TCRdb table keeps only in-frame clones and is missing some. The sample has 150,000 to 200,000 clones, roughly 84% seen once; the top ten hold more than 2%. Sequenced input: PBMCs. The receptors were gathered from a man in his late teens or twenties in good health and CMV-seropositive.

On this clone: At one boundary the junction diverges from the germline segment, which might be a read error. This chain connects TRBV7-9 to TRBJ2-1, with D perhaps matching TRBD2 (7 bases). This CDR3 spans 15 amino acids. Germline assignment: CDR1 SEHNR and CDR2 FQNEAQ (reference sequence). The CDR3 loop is CSSSLNAGAYNEQFF. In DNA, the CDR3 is TGTTCCAGCAGCTTAAACGCGGGGGCATACAATGAGCAGTTCTTC.

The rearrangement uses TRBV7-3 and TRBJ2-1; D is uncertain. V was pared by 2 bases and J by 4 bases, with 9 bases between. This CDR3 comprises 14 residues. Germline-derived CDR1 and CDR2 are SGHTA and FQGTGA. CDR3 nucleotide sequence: TGTGCCAGCAGCTTAGGTTCAGAATACAATGAGCAGTTCTTC. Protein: CASSLGSEYNEQFF.

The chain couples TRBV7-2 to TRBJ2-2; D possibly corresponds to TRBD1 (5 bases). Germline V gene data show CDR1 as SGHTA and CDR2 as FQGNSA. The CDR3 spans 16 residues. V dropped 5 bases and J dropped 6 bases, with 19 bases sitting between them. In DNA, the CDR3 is TGTGCCAGCAGCGGACAAGGGCTACCGACGGCCGGGGAGCTGTTTTTT. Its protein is CASSGQGLPTAGELFF.

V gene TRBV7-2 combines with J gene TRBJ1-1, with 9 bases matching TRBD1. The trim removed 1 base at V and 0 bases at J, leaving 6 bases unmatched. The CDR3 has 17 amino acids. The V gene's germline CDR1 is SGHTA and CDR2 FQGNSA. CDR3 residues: CASSLVGTGNMNTEAFF. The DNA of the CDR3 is TGTGCCAGCAGCTTAGTAGGGACAGGGAATATGAACACTGAAGCTTTCTTT.

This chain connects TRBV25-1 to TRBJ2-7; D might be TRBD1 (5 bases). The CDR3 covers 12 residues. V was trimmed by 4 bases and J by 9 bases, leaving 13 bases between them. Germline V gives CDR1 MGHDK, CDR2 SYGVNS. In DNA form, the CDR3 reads TGTGCCAGCAGTGGCCAGGGCGATGGGCAGTACTTC. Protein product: CASSGQGDGQYF.

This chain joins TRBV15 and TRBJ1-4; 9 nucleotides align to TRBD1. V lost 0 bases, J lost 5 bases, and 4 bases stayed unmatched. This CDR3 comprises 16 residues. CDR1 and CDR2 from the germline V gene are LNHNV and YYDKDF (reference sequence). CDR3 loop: CATSREQTGGNEKLFF. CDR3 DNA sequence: TGTGCCACCAGCAGAGAGCAGACAGGGGGGAATGAAAAACTGTTTTTT.

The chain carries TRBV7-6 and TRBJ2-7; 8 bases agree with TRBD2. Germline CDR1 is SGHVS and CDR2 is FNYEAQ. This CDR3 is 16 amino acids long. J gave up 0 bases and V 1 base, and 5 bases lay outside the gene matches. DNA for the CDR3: TGTGCCAGCAGCTTAGGTGCTCGGGGGGGCTCCTACGAGCAGTACTTC. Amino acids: CASSLGARGGSYEQYF.

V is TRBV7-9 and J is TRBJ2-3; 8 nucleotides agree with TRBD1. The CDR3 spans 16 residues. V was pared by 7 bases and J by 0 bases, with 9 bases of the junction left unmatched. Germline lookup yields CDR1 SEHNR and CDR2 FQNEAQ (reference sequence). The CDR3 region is CASTTGGTASTDTQYF. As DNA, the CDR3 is TGTGCCAGCACCACAGGGGGGACGGCCAGCACAGATACGCAGTATTTT.

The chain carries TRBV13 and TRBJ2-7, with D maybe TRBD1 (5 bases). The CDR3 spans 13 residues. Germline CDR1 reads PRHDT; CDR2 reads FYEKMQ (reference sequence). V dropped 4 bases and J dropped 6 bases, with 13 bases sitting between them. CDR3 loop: CASSSDDSREQYF. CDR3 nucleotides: TGTGCCAGCAGCTCGGACGACAGTCGCGAGCAGTACTTC.

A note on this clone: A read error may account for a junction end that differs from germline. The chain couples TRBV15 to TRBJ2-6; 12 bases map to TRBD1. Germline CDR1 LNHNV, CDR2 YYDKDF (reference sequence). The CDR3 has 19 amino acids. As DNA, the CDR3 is TGTGCCACCAGCAGAGATGTTGGGACAGGGGGCGACTGGGCCAACGGCCTGACTTTC. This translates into CATSRDVGTGGDWANGLTF.

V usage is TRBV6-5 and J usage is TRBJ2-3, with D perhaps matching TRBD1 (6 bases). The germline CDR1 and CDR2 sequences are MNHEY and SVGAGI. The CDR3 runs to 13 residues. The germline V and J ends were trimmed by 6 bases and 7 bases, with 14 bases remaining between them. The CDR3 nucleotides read TGTGCCAGCAGGGAGGCTAGGGGGTATACGCAGTATTTT. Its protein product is CASREARGYTQYF.

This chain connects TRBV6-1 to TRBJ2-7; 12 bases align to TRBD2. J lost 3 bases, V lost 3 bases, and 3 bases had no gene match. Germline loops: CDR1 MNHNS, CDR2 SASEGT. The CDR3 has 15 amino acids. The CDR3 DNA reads TGTGCCAGCAGTGAGCTAGCGGGGGGGCTCTACGAGCAGTACTTC. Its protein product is CASSELAGGLYEQYF.

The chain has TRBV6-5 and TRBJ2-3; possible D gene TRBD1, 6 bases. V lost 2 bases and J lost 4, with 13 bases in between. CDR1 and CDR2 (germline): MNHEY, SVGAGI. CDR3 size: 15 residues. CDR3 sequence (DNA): TGTGCCAGCAGTTACGGGACACAAGCGGCAGATACGCAGTATTTT. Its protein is CASSYGTQAADTQYF.

CDR3 sequence (DNA): TGTGCCAGCACATTACAGGGGGGCACAGATACGCAGTATTTT. Translated, it gives CASTLQGGTDTQYF. The V gene is TRBV5-8, the J gene TRBJ2-3; 8 positions agree with TRBD1. The trim removed 6 bases at V and 1 base at J, leaving 4 bases unmatched. The CDR3 is 14 amino acids. CDR1 and CDR2 (germline): SGHTS, YDEGEE.

CDR3 DNA sequence: TGTGCCAGCAGGAATCTAGGCGGGGGTACAGATACGCAGTATTTT. It encodes CASRNLGGGTDTQYF. The chain links TRBV7-2 to TRBJ2-3, with 7 positions matching TRBD2. This CDR3 comprises 15 residues. Losses at the gene ends were 6 bases for V and 3 bases for J; bases not matched to a gene: 9. CDR1 and CDR2 from the germline V gene are SGHTA and FQGNSA.